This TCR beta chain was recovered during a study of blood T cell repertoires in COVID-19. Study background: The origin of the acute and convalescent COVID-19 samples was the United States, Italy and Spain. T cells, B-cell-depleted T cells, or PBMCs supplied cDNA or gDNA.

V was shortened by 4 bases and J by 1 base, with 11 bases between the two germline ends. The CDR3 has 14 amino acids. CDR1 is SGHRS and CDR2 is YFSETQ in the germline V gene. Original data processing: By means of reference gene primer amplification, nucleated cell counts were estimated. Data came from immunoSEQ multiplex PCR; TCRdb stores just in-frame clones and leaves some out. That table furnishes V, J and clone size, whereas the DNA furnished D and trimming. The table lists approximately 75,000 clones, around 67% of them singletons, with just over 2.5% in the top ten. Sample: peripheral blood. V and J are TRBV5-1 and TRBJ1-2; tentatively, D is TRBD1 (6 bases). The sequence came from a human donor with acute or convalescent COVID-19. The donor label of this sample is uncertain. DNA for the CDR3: TGCGCCAGCAGCATAGAGGGGGATAACTATGGCTACACCTTC. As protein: CASSIEGDNYGYTF.